What follows describes a single TCR beta chain. V lost 7 bases and J lost 5, with 20 bases in between. Germline CDR1 reads MNHEY; CDR2 reads SVGEGT. CDR3 length: 15 residues. Diagnostic criteria for definite or probable disease, in their recently defined form, were met by the patients with Susac syndrome. The CD8+ and CD4+ T cells were negatively isolated, with the TEMRA cells enriched by FACS. This sample stems from a study of CD8 T cells in Susac syndrome. About the research overall: When blood was drawn, patients with Susac syndrome were on intravenous immunoglobulin alone, on corticosteroids, or therapy-naive.

RNA totalling about 0.45 to 1 ug underwent reverse transcription with random hexamers. It was immunoSEQ multiplex PCR that amplified TCR beta CDR3 across 54 Vbeta and 13 Jbeta. TCRdb fed the immunoSEQ multiplex PCR reads into MiXCR, producing one record per CDR3 protein. The sample lists around 180,000 distinct CDR3 sequences; 94% were seen once. Sequences were obtained from CD4+ T cells from PBMCs. The rearrangement uses TRBV6-2 or TRBV6-3 and TRBJ2-5; tentative D call: TRBD1 (6 bases). The clonotype was recovered from a human donor with Susac syndrome. CDR3 protein: CASTSPFGGRETQYF. CDR3 DNA: TGTGCCAGCACCAGTCCCTTTGGGGGCCGGGAGACCCAGTACTTC.